Shown below are 23 T cell receptor beta chains from a single sample sequenced in a study of vaccination and CD4 T cells after COVID-19. Noted treatment: roughly 10-day PBMC culture with coronavirus spike peptide pools or control peptides (ViraFEST assay). Antigens for these TCRs are unknown. An Oncomine TCR Beta short-read assay was used to sequence the DNA from cultured CD4+ T cells. TCRdb re-derived calls from the PCR reads in MiXCR, one entry per CDR3 protein. The profile shows 11,000 to 15,000 distinct CDR3 sequences, approximately 60% of them singletons. Sequences were obtained from CD4+ T cells from blood, cultured in vitro. All receptors come from a human donor who had recovered from COVID-19.

This chain uses TRBV6-1 with TRBJ1-1, with D hard to call. Trimming cost V 6 bases and J 11 bases, with 13 bases left between them. Germline V lookup: CDR1 MNHNS, CDR2 SASEGT. This CDR3 spans 11 amino acids. The CDR3 protein is CASSSRSTAFF. The DNA of the CDR3 is TGTGCCAGCAGCTCCCGATCGACGGCTTTCTTT.

This clonotype appeared a few times. The rearrangement uses TRBV28 and TRBJ1-5; D not resolved. The CDR3 sequence is 12 residues long. CDR1 and CDR2 (germline): MDHEN, SYDVKM. V was clipped by 7 bases and J by 13 bases, with 17 bases between them. Written as DNA, the CDR3 is TGTGCCAGCACTACGGGCCCCCTTGCGCAGCATTTT. Protein product: CASTTGPLAQHF.

This clonotype was seen only a few times. This chain uses TRBV15 with TRBJ1-2, with D possibly being TRBD1 (5 bases). V was clipped by 0 bases and J by 8 bases, with 16 bases between them. CDR3 length equals 15 residues. The germline V gene has CDR1 LNHNV and CDR2 YYDKDF (reference sequence). CDR3 DNA sequence: TGTGCCACCAGCAGAGATTCAAAGGCAGGGAGGGGCTACACCTTC. It translates to CATSRDSKAGRGYTF.

The chain joins TRBV18 to TRBJ2-5; D is undetermined. The CDR3 runs 14 residues. From germline, CDR1 is KGHSH and CDR2 LQKENI. The V gene lost 3 bases and the J gene lost 7 bases, with 15 bases spanning the gap. CDR3 sequence (DNA): TGTGCCAGCTCACCCCCTGCAGACCCGGGGACCCAGTACTTC. Its translation is CASSPPADPGTQYF.

CDR3 residues: CSARASGPQETQYF. In DNA form, the CDR3 reads TGCAGTGCTAGAGCTAGCGGGCCCCAAGAGACCCAGTACTTC. This chain connects TRBV20-1 to TRBJ2-5, with 8 bases matching TRBD2. The germline V gene encodes CDR1 DFQATT and CDR2 SNEGSKA (reference sequence). The V and J ends lost 1 base and 1 base, in that order; junction bases with no gene match: 2. CDR3 length: 14 residues.

This clonotype was observed once. Here the CDR3 DNA reads TGTGCCAGCAGTTACTCAGGAACCATCTCCTACGAGCAGTACTTC. Residues: CASSYSGTISYEQYF. The chain carries TRBV6-5 and TRBJ2-7; no reliable D call. V lost 0 bases and J 0 bases, leaving 9 bases between the germline ends. The CDR3 covers 15 residues. From germline, CDR1 is MNHEY and CDR2 SVGAGI.

This clonotype was counted between two and nine times. This chain's CDR3 is CASSPTGAGADNEQFF. CDR3 nucleotides: TGTGCCAGCAGCCCCACTGGGGCGGGAGCGGACAATGAGCAGTTCTTC. The chain combines TRBV7-3 with TRBJ2-1, with 7 nucleotides matching TRBD2. Germline V gene data show CDR1 as SGHTA and CDR2 as FQGTGA. V lost 5 bases, J lost 5 bases, and 12 bases stayed unmatched. The length of the CDR3 is 16 residues.

The chain employs TRBV12-3 or TRBV12-4 and TRBJ2-3; 9 nucleotides agree with TRBD1. V gave up 6 bases and J gave up 6 bases; unmatched junction bases: 7. CDR3 length equals 14 residues. CDR3 residues: CASSPGTGPDTQYF. The DNA of the CDR3 is TGTGCCAGCAGCCCCGGGACAGGGCCCGATACGCAGTATTTT.

The chain combines TRBV7-6 with TRBJ1-3; no clear D gene. The CDR3 covers 18 residues. Trimming removed 4 bases from V and 0 bases from J, with 19 bases in between. Germline values: CDR1 SGHVS, CDR2 FNYEAQ. CDR3 sequence reads: CASSSTSTGGVSGNTIYF. The CDR3 nucleotides are TGTGCCAGCAGCTCCACCAGTACCGGTGGGGTCTCTGGAAACACCATATATTTT.

The table lists this clonotype with a few counts. CDR3 sequence (DNA): TGCGCCAGCAGCTTGGTACAGGAAGATGGCTACACCTTC. Protein product: CASSLVQEDGYTF. The chain carries TRBV5-1 and TRBJ1-2; a weak D match, TRBD1 (5 bases). The CDR3 extends over 13 amino acids. Trimming stripped 0 bases from V and 6 bases from J, with 9 bases between. CDR1 and CDR2 from the germline V gene are SGHRS and YFSETQ.

The chain uses TRBV20-1 and TRBJ2-1; possible D gene TRBD2, 7 bases. Germline V gives CDR1 DFQATT, CDR2 SNEGSKA (reference sequence). This CDR3 has 15 residues. V shed 3 bases and J shed 4 bases, with 16 bases lying between them. The CDR3 nucleotides read TGCAGTGCTAGCCCTATGGCGGGGGCGTACAATGAGCAGTTCTTC. Its translation is CSASPMAGAYNEQFF.

This rearrangement joins TRBV12-3 or TRBV12-4 to TRBJ2-5; 12 nucleotides agree with TRBD2. V lost 5 bases, J lost 5 bases, and 12 bases stayed unmatched. The CDR3 loop spans 17 amino acids. CDR3 DNA sequence: TGTGCCAGCAGTCTTACTCGACTAGCGGGAGCCGGTGAGACCCAGTACTTC. It encodes CASSLTRLAGAGETQYF.

This chain uses TRBV5-4 with TRBJ1-3, with TRBD1 identical over 9 bases. Germline-derived CDR1 and CDR2 are SGHNT and YYREEE (reference sequence). The CDR3 consists of 16 residues. After removal of 0 bases from V and 2 bases from J, the junction contained 3 bases not matched to a gene. CDR3 amino acids: CASSLGGTGTGNTIYF. The DNA for the CDR3 is TGTGCCAGCAGCTTGGGAGGGACAGGGACTGGAAACACCATATATTTT.

The chain carries TRBV28 and TRBJ1-1, with D unresolved. The germline V and J ends were trimmed by 2 bases and 1 base, with 5 bases remaining between them. The CDR3 runs 13 residues. The germline gives CDR1 MDHEN, CDR2 SYDVKM. The CDR3: CASSLPRNTEAFF. The CDR3 DNA sequence: TGTGCCAGCAGTTTACCCAGGAACACTGAAGCTTTCTTT.

J is TRBJ1-3 and V is TRBV19; no clear D. The CDR3 loop spans 14 amino acids. V lost 3 bases to trimming and J lost 3 bases, with 9 bases between them. Germline lookup yields CDR1 LNHDA and CDR2 SQIVND (reference sequence). The CDR3 sequence is CASSMAGRGNTIYF. The DNA of the CDR3 is TGTGCCAGTAGTATGGCCGGGCGTGGAAACACCATATATTTT.

The chain combines TRBV6-4 with TRBJ2-2; D is perhaps TRBD2 (5 bases). Trimming stripped 4 bases from V and 2 bases from J, with 5 bases between. Germline-derived CDR1 and CDR2 are MRHNA and SNTAGT. The CDR3 is made up of 13 amino acids. Here the CDR3 reads CASSGTNTGELFF. CDR3 sequence (DNA): TGTGCCAGCAGTGGGACTAACACCGGGGAGCTGTTTTTT.

This clonotype was detected only a few times. The chain combines TRBV7-2 with TRBJ2-7; no clear D. The germline gives CDR1 SGHTA, CDR2 FQGNSA. This CDR3 is 13 amino acids long. Trimming removed 3 bases from V and 5 bases from J, with 11 bases in between. The CDR3 region is CASSFLRADEQYF. CDR3 DNA: TGTGCCAGCAGCTTCCTAAGGGCGGACGAGCAGTACTTC.

The table lists this clonotype with a count of one. CDR3 DNA: TGTGCCAGCAGCTTAAGAGGGGCTGCACCCACAGATACGCAGTATTTT. It codes for CASSLRGAAPTDTQYF. The chain couples TRBV7-9 to TRBJ2-3, with D perhaps TRBD1 or TRBD2 (5 bases each). V was clipped by 2 bases and J by 2 bases, with 14 bases between them. Germline V lookup: CDR1 SEHNR, CDR2 FQNEAQ (reference sequence). CDR3 length: 16 amino acids.

This clonotype turned up a few times. V gene TRBV6-1 combines with J gene TRBJ2-7, with 9 bases that match TRBD1. Germline V CDR1 and CDR2: MNHNS, SASEGT. Trimming took 5 bases from V and 5 from J; bases not matched to a gene: 13. This CDR3 is 16 amino acids long. CDR3 sequence reads: CASSRNRDRVANEQYF. DNA of the CDR3: TGTGCCAGCAGTCGAAACCGGGACAGGGTAGCAAACGAGCAGTACTTC.

V usage is TRBV6-1 and J usage is TRBJ1-2; D gene uncertain. This CDR3 has 14 residues. Deletions cut 6 bases from V and 5 bases from J, with 16 bases between. Germline assignment: CDR1 MNHNS and CDR2 SASEGT. In nucleotides, the CDR3 is TGTGCCAGCAGCCGGGAGTCCCCTTGGTATGGCTACACCTTC. As protein: CASSRESPWYGYTF.

This clonotype was found a few times. The genes are TRBV6-5 and TRBJ1-3, with 7 bases matching TRBD1. Germline CDR1 MNHEY, CDR2 SVGAGI. The CDR3 sequence is 14 residues long. J gave up 4 bases and V 4 bases, and 4 bases lay outside the gene matches. The CDR3 is CASSLGGEGNTIYF. The CDR3 nucleotides are TGTGCCAGCAGTTTAGGGGGCGAAGGAAACACCATATATTTT.

The chain carries TRBV7-3 and TRBJ2-3, with D unclear. CDR3 length: 15 residues. Trimming pared 0 bases from V and 3 bases from J, leaving 10 bases between. CDR1 is SGHTA and CDR2 is FQGTGA in the germline V gene. The CDR3 coding sequence is TGTGCCAGCAGCTTAACACCAGGAACGACAGATACGCAGTATTTT. Amino acids: CASSLTPGTTDTQYF.

The CDR3 DNA follows: TGCGCCAGCAGGGCAACAGGGTACCAAGAGACCCAGTACTTC. Amino acid sequence: CASRATGYQETQYF. The gene calls are TRBV5-1 and TRBJ2-5; tentative D call: TRBD1 (6 bases). Germline loops: CDR1 SGHRS, CDR2 YFSETQ. Trimming pared 5 bases from V and 0 bases from J, leaving 11 bases between. This CDR3 has 14 amino acids.